This TCR beta chain was captured in a study of blood T cell repertoires in COVID-19. Background on the study: The samples span acute and convalescent COVID-19 from the United States, Italy and Spain. T cells, B-cell-depleted T cells, or PBMCs supplied cDNA or gDNA.

Study processing details: Amplification from reference gene primers served as the basis for estimated nucleated cell counts. Some clones are missing from TCRdb's copy, which holds only in-frame ones; the method was immunoSEQ multiplex PCR. V and J calls and clone size are given by that table; D and trimming were obtained from the DNA. The sample lists some 170,000 clones, over 65% seen once, with around 8.1% in the top ten. The CDR3 has 15 amino acids. Germline assignment: CDR1 MDHEN and CDR2 SYDVKM. The V end lost 5 bases, the J end lost 5 bases, and 18 bases lay between the germline ends. This chain connects TRBV28 to TRBJ2-5, with D possibly matching TRBD1 (6 bases). The sequenced sample consisted of peripheral blood. This receptor was obtained from a man aged 60-69 years with acute or convalescent COVID-19. CDR3 region: CASSPTIGQLETQYF. As DNA, the CDR3 is TGTGCCAGCAGTCCTACAATTGGACAGTTGGAGACCCAGTACTTC.